The 23 T cell receptor beta chains below were found in one sample sequenced in a study of cytomegalovirus exposure and HLA in healthy donors. The PCR ran on 60 Vbeta and 13 Jbeta primers. The repertoire was sequenced with immunoSEQ multiplex PCR; TCRdb's copy has only in-frame clones and lacks some. The sample shows about 100,000 clones, approximately 89% of them seen only once. Sequenced material: PBMCs. These receptors all stem from a man younger than 40 in good health and CMV-seronegative.

V usage is TRBV2 and J usage is TRBJ1-4, with a tentative D call TRBD1 (6 bases). Per the germline V gene, CDR1 is SNHLY and CDR2 is FYNNEI. The V and J ends lost 11 bases and 5 bases respectively, with 9 bases between them. The CDR3 contains 11 residues. As DNA, the CDR3 is TGTGCCGGGGGCGTGAATGAAAAACTGTTTTTT. It specifies CAGGVNEKLFF.

The J gene is TRBJ2-7, the V gene TRBV5-8; TRBD2 is a possible D gene (7 bases). V lost 0 bases and J lost 0, with 10 bases in between. The CDR3 loop spans 15 amino acids. Per germline, CDR1 SGHTS and CDR2 YDEGEE. This CDR3 reads CASSLVAGASYEQYF. Here the CDR3 DNA reads TGTGCCAGCAGCTTGGTGGCGGGGGCCTCCTACGAGCAGTACTTC.

The rearrangement joins TRBV4-1 to TRBJ2-7; tentative D call: TRBD2 (7 bases). In germline, CDR1 is MGHRA, CDR2 YSYEKL. The CDR3 consists of 15 residues. Trimming removed 3 bases from V and 3 bases from J, with 15 bases in between. For the CDR3, the DNA is TGCGCCAGCAGCCAGGGGGAGGGGGTCGGCTACGAGCAGTACTTC. As protein: CASSQGEGVGYEQYF.

The chain uses TRBV7-9 and TRBJ2-7; 8 nucleotides align to TRBD1. After removal of 6 bases from V and 7 bases from J, the junction contained 8 bases not matched to a gene. The length of the CDR3 is 13 residues. Germline CDR1 and CDR2: SEHNR and FQNEAQ (reference sequence). For the CDR3, the DNA is TGTGCCAGCAGTCGGACAGGGAATGAAGAGCAGTACTTC. It yields the protein CASSRTGNEEQYF.

The chain combines TRBV6-1 with TRBJ1-2; D might be TRBD1 (5 bases). The germline V gene encodes CDR1 MNHNS and CDR2 SASEGT. Trimming removed 5 bases at V and 4 bases at J, with 11 bases between. The CDR3 totals 13 residues. CDR3 loop: CASSSDRFYGYTF. The CDR3 bases are TGTGCCAGCAGTTCCGACAGATTCTATGGCTACACCTTC.

This clone occurred once. The chain is built from TRBV10-3 and TRBJ2-7; weak D call: TRBD2 (5 bases). Germline V gives CDR1 ENHRY, CDR2 SYGVKD. V was shortened by 2 bases and J by 5 bases, with 13 bases between the two germline ends. The CDR3 is made up of 14 amino acids. This chain's CDR3 is CAISETGSEDEQYF. The CDR3 bases are TGTGCCATCAGTGAGACGGGGTCAGAAGACGAGCAGTACTTC.

The chain uses TRBV4-1 and TRBJ2-1, with 11 nucleotides matching TRBD2. CDR3 length equals 15 residues. Trimming removed 3 bases from V and 8 bases from J; junction bases left unmatched: 6. CDR1 and CDR2 (germline): MGHRA, YSYEKL. CDR3 in amino acids: CASSQSGSGRDEQFF. The CDR3 DNA reads as TGCGCCAGCAGCCAGTCAGGTAGCGGGAGGGATGAGCAGTTCTTC.

V usage is TRBV9 and J usage is TRBJ2-1; 8 bases line up with TRBD2. This CDR3 region has 14 residues. V lost 7 bases, J lost 3 bases, and 6 bases stayed unmatched. Looked up from germline, CDR1 is SGDLS and CDR2 is YYNGEE. The CDR3, as DNA: TGTGCCAGCGGGCCCAGCGGGAGCTACAATGAGCAGTTCTTC. Encoded protein: CASGPSGSYNEQFF.

The chain has TRBV5-4 and TRBJ2-2, with TRBD2 matching over 10 bases. Germline V CDR1 and CDR2: SGHNT, YYREEE (reference sequence). The CDR3 extends over 15 amino acids. V was pared by 4 bases and J by 6 bases, with 6 bases of the junction left unmatched. CDR3 sequence reads: CASSQAGGRSGELFF. CDR3 nucleotides: TGTGCCAGCAGCCAAGCGGGGGGGAGGTCCGGGGAGCTGTTTTTT. The full variable domain, rest sourced from reference TRBV5-4 and TRBJ2-2, is ETGVTQSPTHLIKTRGQQVTLRCSSQSGHNTVSWYQQALGQGPQFIFQYYREEENGRGNFPPRFSGLQFPNYSSELNVNALELDDSALYLCASSQAGGRSGELFFGEGSRLTVL.

The chain combines TRBV5-3 with TRBJ2-6, with 8 bases lining up with TRBD1. TRBV5-3 is designated an ORF whose function remains uncertain. The trim removed 0 bases at V and 0 bases at J, leaving 2 bases unmatched. There are 17 residues in the CDR3. In DNA form, the CDR3 reads TGTGCCAGAAGCTTGGGACAGGGGAACTCTGGGGCCAACGTCCTGACTTTC. As protein: CARSLGQGNSGANVLTF.

The chain couples TRBV6-1 to TRBJ2-5; 8 bases match TRBD2. Germline V gives CDR1 MNHNS, CDR2 SASEGT. The CDR3 sequence is 16 residues long. Trimming cost V 2 bases and J 1 base; bases outside gene matches: 6. CDR3 DNA sequence: TGTGCCAGCAGTGAACTGGCGGGGGGAGCCCAAGAGACCCAGTACTTC. Protein product: CASSELAGGAQETQYF.

The rearrangement links TRBV4-3 to TRBJ1-3; TRBD1 matches 10 bases. CDR1 is LGHNA, CDR2 YSLEER, per germline. The CDR3 contains 16 residues. With 2 bases clipped from V and 2 bases from J, the junction kept 3 bases outside the gene matches. The CDR3 coding sequence is TGCGCCAGCAGCCAACTGGGACAGGGGACTGGAAACACCATATATTTT. Translated, it gives CASSQLGQGTGNTIYF.

This clone was found once. This chain joins TRBV7-8 and TRBJ2-1; tentatively, D is TRBD1 (5 bases). Germline loops: CDR1 SGHVS, CDR2 FQNEAQ. The CDR3 covers 16 residues. The V end was cut by 7 bases, the J end by 0 bases, with 16 bases between. This chain's CDR3 is CASTQPKGNSYNEQFF. The CDR3, as DNA: TGTGCCAGCACCCAACCAAAGGGGAACTCCTACAATGAGCAGTTCTTC.

V is TRBV6-4 and J is TRBJ2-1; possible D gene TRBD1, 6 bases. Trimming shortened V by 0 bases and J by 8 bases, and 14 bases separated the two germline ends. The germline V gene has CDR1 MRHNA and CDR2 SNTAGT. The CDR3 contains 15 residues. The CDR3 sequence is CASSDSAGKGDEQFF. CDR3 sequence (DNA): TGTGCCAGCAGTGACTCGGCGGGCAAGGGGGATGAGCAGTTCTTC.

The chain recombines TRBV7-9 with TRBJ1-4; 8 bases are shared with TRBD1. Germline CDR1 reads SEHNR; CDR2 reads FQNEAQ (reference sequence). After removal of 5 bases from V and 5 bases from J, the junction contained 7 bases not matched to a gene. The CDR3 covers 15 residues. The CDR3: CASSPRQGINEKLFF. In nucleotides, the CDR3 is TGTGCCAGCAGCCCCCGACAGGGGATAAATGAAAAACTGTTTTTT.

This clone was observed a single time. The V call is TRBV30, the J call TRBJ1-1; TRBD1 aligns across 9 bases. Germline trimming cut 8 bases from V and 6 bases from J; bases unmatched to any gene: 19. In germline, CDR1 is GTSNPN, CDR2 SVGIG (reference sequence). The length of the CDR3 is 16 residues. CDR3 sequence (DNA): TGTGCCGGAAGGGAGACAGGGGGGCCGCGATACGCTGAAGCTTTCTTT. Protein sequence: CAGRETGGPRYAEAFF.

The V call is TRBV4-1, the J call TRBJ2-5, with D hard to call. The V and J ends lost 1 base and 5 bases respectively, with 8 bases between them. Germline-derived CDR1 and CDR2 are MGHRA and YSYEKL. The CDR3 runs to 13 residues. The CDR3 DNA is TGCGCCAGCAGCCAAGCCCAGTTGGAGACCCAGTACTTC. As protein: CASSQAQLETQYF.

Regarding this clone: Other DNA sequences in this specimen translate into the identical CDR3. This rearrangement joins TRBV5-1 to TRBJ2-5; D is possibly TRBD1 (5 bases). The CDR3 loop spans 13 amino acids. Germline V gene lookup returns CDR1 SGHRS and CDR2 YFSETQ. Trimming pared 4 bases from V and 2 bases from J, leaving 9 bases between. The CDR3 loop is CASSLGQQETQYF. The DNA of the CDR3 is TGCGCCAGCAGCCTGGGGCAGCAAGAGACCCAGTACTTC. The whole variable domain, filled in from reference TRBV5-1 and TRBJ2-5, reads KAGVTQTPRYLIKTRGQQVTLSCSPISGHRSVSWYQQTPGQGLQFLFEYFSETQRNKGNFPGRFSGRQFSNSRSEMNVSTLELGDSALYLCASSLGQQETQYFGPGTRLLVL.

This chain connects TRBV5-1 to TRBJ2-5, with 12 bases matching TRBD2. Unmatched junction bases numbered 11, after V lost 3 bases and J lost 5 bases. Germline assignment: CDR1 SGHRS and CDR2 YFSETQ. The CDR3 runs to 17 residues. In DNA, the CDR3 is TGCGCCAGCAGCTACCTAGCGGGGGGGCCCAGAATCGAGACCCAGTACTTC. This translates into CASSYLAGGPRIETQYF. The variable domain in full, completed from reference TRBV5-1 and TRBJ2-5, reads KAGVTQTPRYLIKTRGQQVTLSCSPISGHRSVSWYQQTPGQGLQFLFEYFSETQRNKGNFPGRFSGRQFSNSRSEMNVSTLELGDSALYLCASSYLAGGPRIETQYFGPGTRLLVL.

A note on this clone: An end of the junction does not agree with germline; a read error may underlie this. The chain employs TRBV6-6 and TRBJ1-6; 7 positions agree with TRBD1. CDR1 MNHNY and CDR2 SVGAGI come from the germline V gene (reference sequence). The CDR3 has 16 amino acids. The CDR3 protein is CASSSTTGPYNSPLHF. CDR3 nucleotide sequence: TGTGCCAGCAGTTCCACGACAGGGCCCTACAATTCACCCCTCCACTTT.

The chain's CDR3 is CASSDKSLSGSYYYEQYF. For the CDR3, the DNA is TGTGCCAGCAGTGATAAGAGTCTAAGTGGCAGCTACTACTACGAGCAGTACTTC. V is TRBV25-1 and J is TRBJ2-7; the D is unclear. Deletions cut 3 bases from V and 3 bases from J, with 24 bases between. In germline, CDR1 is MGHDK, CDR2 SYGVNS. CDR3 length: 18 residues.

The chain couples TRBV5-1 to TRBJ2-5; D is unclear. V shed 6 bases and J shed 1 base, with 13 bases lying between them. There are 14 residues in the CDR3. The germline gives CDR1 SGHRS, CDR2 YFSETQ. As DNA, the CDR3 is TGCGCCAGCACCTACCTAGGAAGCCAAGAGACCCAGTACTTC. Its translation is CASTYLGSQETQYF.

This clone came up once. The rearrangement links TRBV27 to TRBJ2-3, with D maybe TRBD2 (5 bases). Trimming cost V 2 bases and J 3 bases, with 12 bases left between them. This CDR3 has 15 amino acids. The germline gives CDR1 MNHEY, CDR2 SMNVEV (reference sequence). The DNA of the CDR3 is TGTGCCAGCAGTTTACAGAGGGCTCTAACAGATACGCAGTATTTT. This encodes CASSLQRALTDTQYF.